The clone carrying this T cell receptor beta chain turned up a few times. CDR1 is MNHEY, CDR2 SVGAGI, per germline. This CDR3 is 15 amino acids long. V was pared by 7 bases and J by 1 base, with 11 bases between. Sample-barcoded 5' priming and a J-beta primer mix drove a second PCR of roughly 7 to 11 cycles. TCRdb recomputed calls from the 5' RACE reads with MiXCR, one row per CDR3 protein. Of around 800,000 distinct CDR3 sequences listed, about 53% are singletons. The sample belongs to a study of blood T cells in healthy people across ages. The sequencing sample was made of blood. The gene calls are TRBV6-5 and TRBJ2-6; D is undetermined. The sequence derives from an elderly man in good health. Here the CDR3 DNA reads TGTGCCAGCACGCTTTCGTTTTCTGGGGCCAACGTCCTGACTTTC. Amino acid sequence: CASTLSFSGANVLTF.